One and the same sample provided the 27 T cell receptor beta chains below, sequenced in a study of T cell responses to AZD1222 COVID-19 vaccine. Sequenced by immunoSEQ multiplex PCR; TCRdb stores in-frame clones only, minus some. The sample has 90,000 to 150,000 clones; around 86% are singletons. The source was peripheral blood, collected on day 0 of AZD1222 vaccination. These receptors were taken from an adult in good health.

The rearrangement links TRBV27 to TRBJ1-6, with D possibly TRBD1 on 5 matching bases. Trimming removed 8 bases from V and 8 bases from J, with 16 bases in between. The CDR3 consists of 14 residues. The germline CDR1 and CDR2 sequences are MNHEY and SMNVEV (reference sequence). CDR3 amino acids: CASGPWGADSPLHF. CDR3 DNA sequence: TGTGCCAGCGGCCCCTGGGGCGCGGATTCACCCCTCCACTTT.

The chain recombines TRBV30 with TRBJ2-5, with unresolved D. Trimming cost V 4 bases and J 2 bases, with 5 bases left between them. This CDR3 region has 11 residues. CDR1 and CDR2 (germline): GTSNPN, SVGIG (reference sequence). The CDR3 protein is CAWTEQETQYF. The CDR3 DNA follows: TGTGCCTGGACGGAGCAAGAGACCCAGTACTTC.

The CDR3 DNA follows: TGTGCCAGTAGCCCCGGGACAGGGGCAAGCACTGAAGCTTTCTTT. This encodes CASSPGTGASTEAFF. The chain uses TRBV19 and TRBJ1-1; TRBD1 matches at 10 bases. Germline values: CDR1 LNHDA, CDR2 SQIVND (reference sequence). The CDR3 totals 15 residues. V shed 6 bases, J shed 4 bases, and the junction held 8 bases outside the gene matches.

The table lists this clone with a count of one. V usage is TRBV19 and J usage is TRBJ1-1, with a weak D call TRBD1 (5 bases). Germline V CDR1 and CDR2: LNHDA, SQIVND (reference sequence). The CDR3 runs to 15 residues. The germline V and J ends were trimmed by 3 bases and 1 base, with 12 bases remaining between them. CDR3 DNA sequence: TGTGCCAGTAGTATGATGGCAGGGTCGAACACTGAAGCTTTCTTT. Protein sequence: CASSMMAGSNTEAFF.

This clone was detected a few times. The V gene is TRBV9, the J gene TRBJ1-2; perhaps TRBD1 as D (5 bases). Trimming removed 0 bases from V and 8 bases from J, with 11 bases in between. CDR3 length: 13 amino acids. In germline, CDR1 is SGDLS, CDR2 YYNGEE. The CDR3 nucleotides read TGTGCCAGCAGCGTAGGCAGGGCGCAGGGCTACACCTTC. Amino acids: CASSVGRAQGYTF.

The chain is built from TRBV4-1 and TRBJ2-7; D is unresolved. The CDR3 covers 16 residues. The germline gives CDR1 MGHRA, CDR2 YSYEKL. Trimming cost V 0 bases and J 1 base, with 13 bases left between them. The CDR3 bases are TGCGCCAGCAGCCAAGAAGGGATCAGCCTGTCCTACGAGCAGTACTTC. It encodes CASSQEGISLSYEQYF.

The chain carries TRBV18 and TRBJ1-1; no firm D call. Germline loops: CDR1 KGHSH, CDR2 LQKENI. The CDR3 runs to 11 residues. Trimming stripped 5 bases from V and 2 bases from J, with 3 bases between. The CDR3 loop reads CASSTNTEAFF. The CDR3 DNA reads TGTGCCAGCTCAACCAACACTGAAGCTTTCTTT.

The genes are TRBV2 and TRBJ1-2, with 7 bases aligning to TRBD1. The CDR3 covers 15 residues. J was trimmed by 2 bases and V by 5 bases; bases with no gene match: 8. The germline gives CDR1 SNHLY, CDR2 FYNNEI. The CDR3 loop is CASSPGTAINYGYTF. In DNA form, the CDR3 reads TGTGCCAGCAGTCCCGGGACAGCTATAAACTATGGCTACACCTTC.

The chain has TRBV10-3 and TRBJ2-1; the D is unclear. Germline V gives CDR1 ENHRY, CDR2 SYGVKD. This CDR3 contains 15 residues. The V end was cut by 4 bases, the J end by 8 bases, with 18 bases between. CDR3 sequence: CAISVSGRSWDEQFF. Here the CDR3 DNA reads TGTGCCATCAGTGTTAGTGGCAGATCCTGGGATGAGCAGTTCTTC.

The V call is TRBV6-6, the J call TRBJ1-2; D gene uncertain. The germline V gene has CDR1 MNHNY and CDR2 SVGAGI (reference sequence). Trimming removed 0 bases from V and 6 bases from J, with 8 bases in between. CDR3 length: 13 amino acids. The CDR3: CASSYSEGHGYTF. In DNA, the CDR3 is TGTGCCAGCAGTTACTCAGAGGGCCATGGCTACACCTTC.

The CDR3: CASSRTGEGNEKLFF. CDR3 nucleotide sequence: TGTGCCAGCAGTAGGACTGGGGAGGGTAATGAAAAACTGTTTTTT. V and J are TRBV28 and TRBJ1-4, with D unresolved. The germline V and J ends were trimmed by 5 bases and 4 bases, with 14 bases remaining between them. CDR3 length: 15 residues. Per germline, CDR1 MDHEN and CDR2 SYDVKM.

The chain employs TRBV3-1 (or the pseudogene TRBV3-2) and TRBJ2-3; D call uncertain. V was trimmed by 4 bases and J by 0 bases, leaving 14 bases between them. The germline gives CDR1 LGHDT, CDR2 YNNKEL (reference sequence). CDR3 length: 16 amino acids. CDR3 protein: CASSRQPESSTDTQYF. The CDR3 DNA sequence: TGTGCCAGCAGCCGTCAACCGGAATCGAGCACAGATACGCAGTATTTT.

The chain joins TRBV7-9 to TRBJ2-3, with D maybe TRBD2 (6 bases). V dropped 10 bases and J dropped 6 bases, with 23 bases sitting between them. Germline loops: CDR1 SEHNR, CDR2 FQNEAQ (reference sequence). This CDR3 region has 15 residues. The CDR3: CANDKYGGVRDTQYF. As DNA, the CDR3 is TGTGCCAACGACAAATACGGAGGGGTTAGGGATACGCAGTATTTT.

The chain is built from TRBV27 and TRBJ1-2; 9 bases fit TRBD1. The CDR3 has 15 residues. Germline trimming cut 3 bases from V and 4 bases from J; bases unmatched to any gene: 6. Germline V gives CDR1 MNHEY, CDR2 SMNVEV (reference sequence). In nucleotides, the CDR3 is TGTGCCAGCAGTTTTTCGGGGACAGGGCTCTATGGCTACACCTTC. Amino acid sequence: CASSFSGTGLYGYTF.

CDR3 nucleotide sequence: TGCAGTGCTTTCCCCCAAGAGACCCAGTACTTC. Amino acid sequence: CSAFPQETQYF. The chain has TRBV20-1 and TRBJ2-5; the D is unclear. The CDR3 length is 11 residues. Germline V gives CDR1 DFQATT, CDR2 SNEGSKA (reference sequence). Trimming took off 5 bases at V and 1 base at J, with 5 bases between the two ends.

This clone was found a few times. The rearrangement uses TRBV7-2 and TRBJ2-7; D gene ambiguous. CDR1 is SGHTA, CDR2 FQGNSA, per germline. The CDR3 sequence is 11 residues long. Deletions cut 5 bases from V and 7 bases from J, with 9 bases between. The CDR3 sequence is CASSPYVEQYF. The CDR3 DNA is TGTGCCAGCAGCCCCTATGTGGAGCAGTACTTC.

The J gene is TRBJ2-5, the V gene TRBV24-1; maybe TRBD1 (5 bases). Trimming removed 3 bases from V and 5 bases from J, with 9 bases in between. Germline-derived CDR1 and CDR2 are KGHDR and SFDVKD. The CDR3 length is 13 residues. For the CDR3, the DNA is TGTGCCACCAGTGATACAGGTGGGGAGACCCAGTACTTC. Translated: CATSDTGGETQYF.

V gene TRBV7-9 combines with J gene TRBJ2-3; TRBD1 or TRBD2 may be the D gene (5 bases each). The ends were cut back, 5 bases at V and 2 bases at J, with 17 bases in the middle. Germline values: CDR1 SEHNR, CDR2 FQNEAQ (reference sequence). The CDR3 totals 16 residues. The CDR3 sequence is CASSPSSGPNTDTQYF. As DNA, the CDR3 is TGTGCCAGCAGCCCCAGTTCGGGGCCTAACACAGATACGCAGTATTTT.

The J gene is TRBJ1-2, the V gene TRBV29-1; TRBD1 agrees at 7 bases. The CDR3 is made up of 12 amino acids. Germline values: CDR1 SQVTM, CDR2 ANQGSEA. V was clipped by 4 bases and J by 3 bases; unmatched bases: 2. This CDR3 is CSVGQGDYGYTF. Written as DNA, the CDR3 is TGCAGCGTTGGACAGGGCGACTATGGCTACACCTTC. The full variable domain, rest sourced from reference TRBV29-1 and TRBJ1-2, is SAVISQKPSRDICQRGTSLTIQCQVDSQVTMMFWYRQQPGQSLTLIATANQGSEATYESGFVIDKFPISRPNLTFSTLTVSNMSPEDSSIYLCSVGQGDYGYTFGSGTRLTVV.

This chain uses TRBV5-1 with TRBJ2-7, with D hard to call. Between the trimmed V and J ends, which lost 0 bases and 4 bases, there was a span of 29 bases. The CDR3 has 20 residues. Germline assignment: CDR1 SGHRS and CDR2 YFSETQ. CDR3 loop: CASSLGGFSDWISQLYEQYF. The DNA of the CDR3 is TGCGCCAGCAGCTTGGGGGGTTTCTCAGATTGGATATCACAATTGTACGAGCAGTACTTC.

The chain links TRBV2 to TRBJ1-3; 9 bases align to TRBD1. Germline CDR1 SNHLY, CDR2 FYNNEI. V lost 10 bases to trimming and J lost 7 bases; unmatched junction nucleotides: 8. The CDR3 contains 13 residues. The CDR3 loop is CATLNRGQNTIYF. The CDR3 coding sequence is TGTGCCACCCTTAACAGGGGGCAGAACACCATATATTTT.

The chain joins TRBV27 to TRBJ2-7; D could derive from TRBD1 or TRBD2 (5 bases each). V shed 1 base and J shed 0 bases, with 10 bases lying between them. CDR1 and CDR2 (germline): MNHEY, SMNVEV (reference sequence). The CDR3 loop spans 15 amino acids. CDR3 sequence: CASSLFGGGSYEQYF. The CDR3 DNA sequence: TGTGCCAGCAGTTTATTTGGGGGTGGCTCCTACGAGCAGTACTTC.

This sequence joins TRBV28 and TRBJ1-4; possibly TRBD1 for D (6 bases). From germline, CDR1 is MDHEN and CDR2 SYDVKM. The CDR3 runs 15 residues. V was pared by 2 bases and J by 10 bases, with 17 bases between. The CDR3 region has the DNA TGTGCCAGCAGTTTAAGGGGGTCTCTAACTGGAAAACTGTTTTTT. This codes for CASSLRGSLTGKLFF. Supplemented by reference TRBV28 and TRBJ1-4, the full variable domain reads DVKVTQSSRYLVKRTGEKVFLECVQDMDHENMFWYRQDPGLGLRLIYFSYDVKMKEKGDIPEGYSVSREKKERFSLILESASTNQTSMYLCASSLRGSLTGKLFFGSGTQLSVL.

The J gene is TRBJ2-1, the V gene TRBV9; the D is unclear. V was trimmed by 3 bases and J by 0 bases, leaving 16 bases between them. Germline V gene data show CDR1 as SGDLS and CDR2 as YYNGEE. The CDR3 loop spans 17 amino acids. The CDR3 loop reads CASSADRQRSSYNEQFF. The CDR3 bases are TGTGCCAGCAGCGCCGATAGGCAAAGAAGCTCCTACAATGAGCAGTTCTTC.

The rearrangement joins TRBV5-1 to TRBJ2-3, with D unclear. The CDR3 runs 18 residues. V dropped 0 bases and J dropped 0 bases, with 17 bases sitting between them. Germline loops: CDR1 SGHRS, CDR2 YFSETQ. In DNA, the CDR3 is TGCGCCAGCAGCTTGGAGGTCTACGGTTCTACTAGCACAGATACGCAGTATTTT. Its translation is CASSLEVYGSTSTDTQYF. Supplemented by reference TRBV5-1 and TRBJ2-3, the full variable domain reads KAGVTQTPRYLIKTRGQQVTLSCSPISGHRSVSWYQQTPGQGLQFLFEYFSETQRNKGNFPGRFSGRQFSNSRSEMNVSTLELGDSALYLCASSLEVYGSTSTDTQYFGPGTRLTVL.

V and J are TRBV3-1 (or the pseudogene TRBV3-2) and TRBJ2-7; 10 positions match TRBD1. Germline assignment: CDR1 LGHDT and CDR2 YNNKEL (reference sequence). The CDR3 is made up of 15 amino acids. V gave up 1 base and J gave up 0 bases; unmatched junction bases: 0. The CDR3 loop reads CASSQGTGGSYEQYF. Here the CDR3 DNA reads TGTGCCAGCAGCCAAGGGACAGGGGGCTCCTACGAGCAGTACTTC.

This clone has more than one count but fewer than ten. The rearrangement links TRBV4-3 to TRBJ2-2; D is undetermined. The CDR3 runs 14 residues. Germline V lookup: CDR1 LGHNA, CDR2 YSLEER. The V gene lost 0 bases and the J gene lost 1 base, with 3 bases spanning the gap. The DNA of the CDR3 is TGCGCCAGCAGCCAAGATCTGAACACCGGGGAGCTGTTTTTT. Its protein is CASSQDLNTGELFF.